Below, 30 T cell receptor beta chains from the same sample are listed, as sequenced in a study of T cell repertoires in cytomegalovirus infection. No antigen has been assigned to these receptors. Each CDR3 protein is one row after TCRdb ran MiXCR on the reads. This table has around 300,000 distinct CDR3 sequences, approximately 22% appearing once. This specimen was cultured PBMCs, taken from culture after CMV antigen stimulation. The receptors shown here come from a human donor in good health (CMV status not recorded). Some clones in this sample may be carry-over from other donors' samples.

The genes are TRBV30 and TRBJ2-1; 12 bases map to TRBD2. The V and J ends lost 6 bases and 8 bases, in that order; junction bases with no gene match: 5. Looked up from germline, CDR1 is GTSNPN and CDR2 is SVGIG (reference sequence). CDR3 length: 13 amino acids. CDR3 residues: CACQGLAGHEQFF. CDR3 in DNA: TGTGCCTGTCAGGGACTAGCGGGTCATGAGCAGTTCTTC.

This clonotype was observed at least ten times. The chain combines TRBV12-3 or TRBV12-4 with TRBJ2-1, with 11 bases fitting TRBD1. The V segment lost 3 bases and the J segment 7 bases; nucleotides outside the gene matches: 5. This CDR3 spans 15 amino acids. CDR3 coding DNA: TGTGCCAGCAGTTTTGGACAGGGGGCTTCAAATGAGCAGTTCTTC. Translating it yields CASSFGQGASNEQFF.

This sequence joins TRBV27 and TRBJ2-7; 8 bases align to TRBD1. Trimming at V came to 5 bases and at J to 6 bases, leaving 3 bases not matched to a gene. The CDR3 contains 12 residues. Germline V gene lookup returns CDR1 MNHEY and CDR2 SMNVEV (reference sequence). The CDR3 sequence is CASSIQGGEQYV. The CDR3 DNA is TGTGCCAGCAGTATACAGGGGGGCGAGCAGTACGTC.

This clonotype occurred a few times. V is TRBV7-2 and J is TRBJ2-3; 7 nucleotides match TRBD2. Germline lookup yields CDR1 SGHTA and CDR2 FQGNSA. This CDR3 is built from 15 residues. The ends lost 1 base at V and 2 bases at J; junction bases unmatched: 3. The DNA for the CDR3 is TGTGCCAGCAGCTTAGACGGGAGGAACACAGATACGCAGTATTTT. Amino acid sequence: CASSLDGRNTDTQYF.

V and J are TRBV6-5 and TRBJ2-1; D possibly corresponds to TRBD2 (6 bases). The CDR3 extends over 17 amino acids. The germline CDR1 and CDR2 sequences are MNHEY and SVGAGI. Deletions cut 3 bases from V and 9 bases from J, with 24 bases between. The CDR3 loop is CASSYSFGSTFTSEQFF. The CDR3 nucleotides read TGTGCCAGCAGTTATTCTTTCGGGAGTACTTTTACGAGTGAGCAGTTCTTC.

This clonotype was observed many times. The chain recombines TRBV7-2 with TRBJ2-5; D is unclear. Trimming took 1 base from V and 3 from J, leaving 3 bases between them. The CDR3 runs 12 residues. Looked up from germline, CDR1 is SGHTA and CDR2 is FQGNSA. The CDR3 sequence is CASSLVKETQYF. The CDR3 nucleotides read TGTGCCAGCAGCTTAGTAAAAGAGACCCAGTACTTC.

At least ten counts were recorded for this clonotype. The J gene is TRBJ2-7, the V gene TRBV7-2; D not certain. The CDR3 length is 11 residues. V lost 5 bases, J lost 6 bases, and 8 bases lay in between. CDR1 is SGHTA, CDR2 FQGNSA, per germline. DNA of the CDR3: TGTGCCAGCAGCACTCTGGCCGAGCAGTACTTC. Encoded protein: CASSTLAEQYF.

The V gene is TRBV7-6, the J gene TRBJ2-1; 10 bases are shared with TRBD2. Per the germline V gene, CDR1 is SGHVS and CDR2 is FNYEAQ. This CDR3 is built from 19 residues. With V trimmed by 3 bases and J by 0 bases, 11 bases remained unmatched. CDR3 loop: CASSLSGRAGVSSYNEQFF. CDR3 DNA sequence: TGTGCCAGCAGCTTGAGCGGGAGGGCCGGGGTCAGCTCCTACAATGAGCAGTTCTTC.

This clonotype was detected only a few times. The gene calls are TRBV27 and TRBJ1-5; TRBD1 is a possible D gene (5 bases). Trimming removed 3 bases from V and 7 bases from J, with 13 bases in between. The CDR3 runs 14 residues. Per the germline V gene, CDR1 is MNHEY and CDR2 is SMNVEV (reference sequence). In DNA form, the CDR3 reads TGTGCCAGCAGTTTCACAGGTAGTTCCCAGCCCCAGCATTTT. It is translated as CASSFTGSSQPQHF.

The V gene is TRBV20-1, the J gene TRBJ1-6; D remains unclear. This CDR3 has 16 amino acids. Trimming stripped 3 bases from V and 0 bases from J, with 12 bases between. In germline, CDR1 is DFQATT, CDR2 SNEGSKA (reference sequence). The CDR3 DNA reads as TGCAGTGCTAGTTGGATGCAGAGCTCCTATAATTCACCCCTCCACTTT. Its protein product is CSASWMQSSYNSPLHF.

This rearrangement joins TRBV4-1 to TRBJ2-1; no definite D call. Per the germline V gene, CDR1 is MGHRA and CDR2 is YSYEKL. The CDR3 extends over 12 amino acids. The ends were cut back, 4 bases at V and 10 bases at J, with 11 bases in the middle. The CDR3 sequence is CASSPDDGEQFF. DNA of the CDR3: TGCGCCAGCAGCCCGGACGACGGCGAGCAGTTCTTC.

In its sample, this clonotype was seen a few times. The chain has TRBV11-2 and TRBJ2-3; 12 nucleotides match TRBD2. Trimming took 5 bases from V and 6 from J; bases not matched to a gene: 12. Per the germline V gene, CDR1 is SGHAT and CDR2 is FQNNGV. The length of the CDR3 is 17 residues. The DNA of the CDR3 is TGTGCCAGCAGCCTACGCCGTCTAGCGGGAGGGCCGGATACGCAGTATTTT. Residues: CASSLRRLAGGPDTQYF. The full variable domain, in which reference TRBV11-2 and TRBJ2-3 provide the parts outside the CDR3, is EAGVAQSPRYKIIEKRQSVAFWCNPISGHATLYWYQQILGQGPKLLIQFQNNGVVDDSQLPKDRFSAERLKGVDSTLKIQPAKLEDSAVYLCASSLRRLAGGPDTQYFGPGTRLTVL.

Here the CDR3 reads CASSFSGTGHYEQYV. CDR3 nucleotides: TGTGCCAGCAGCTTCTCCGGGACAGGGCACTACGAGCAGTACGTC. The chain joins TRBV7-9 to TRBJ2-7, with TRBD1 matching 9 bases. The CDR3 loop spans 15 amino acids. CDR1 and CDR2 (germline): SEHNR, FQNEAQ (reference sequence). V was clipped by 3 bases and J by 3 bases; unmatched bases: 6.

This clonotype was picked up many times. V gene TRBV7-8 combines with J gene TRBJ2-1, with D perhaps matching TRBD1 (6 bases). V gave up 0 bases and J gave up 7 bases, with 13 bases separating them. Germline V gives CDR1 SGHVS, CDR2 FQNEAQ. This CDR3 has 15 residues. The CDR3 loop is CASSLAGSTGNEQFF. CDR3 sequence (DNA): TGTGCCAGCAGCTTAGCCGGTTCCACAGGGAATGAGCAGTTCTTC.

This clonotype has ten or more counts. J is TRBJ2-1 and V is TRBV20-1, with TRBD2 identical over 11 bases. Per germline, CDR1 DFQATT and CDR2 SNEGSKA (reference sequence). This CDR3 is built from 18 residues. V lost 0 bases to trimming and J lost 2 bases; unmatched junction nucleotides: 9. CDR3: CSARDRASGRWPYNEQFF. CDR3 sequence (DNA): TGCAGTGCTAGAGATCGGGCTAGCGGGAGGTGGCCCTACAATGAGCAGTTCTTC.

The rearrangement uses TRBV2 and TRBJ2-7; maybe TRBD2 (6 bases). This CDR3 contains 14 residues. The V and J ends lost 3 bases and 1 base respectively, with 10 bases between them. CDR1 and CDR2 (germline): SNHLY, FYNNEI. The CDR3 sequence is CASSDGRDSYEQYF. CDR3 nucleotides: TGTGCCAGCAGTGATGGGCGGGATTCCTACGAGCAGTACTTC.

The J gene is TRBJ2-3, the V gene TRBV20-1; D assignment may be TRBD1 or TRBD2 (6 bases each). The CDR3 length is 13 residues. Trimming took off 2 bases at V and 6 bases at J, with 12 bases between the two ends. Germline CDR1 is DFQATT and CDR2 is SNEGSKA (reference sequence). The DNA of the CDR3 is TGCAGTGCTAGATGGGGGGCGCTTGATACGCAGTATTTT. This encodes CSARWGALDTQYF.

J is TRBJ2-3 and V is TRBV27, with D uncertain. Between the trimmed V and J ends, which lost 4 bases and 5 bases, there was a span of 13 bases. The CDR3 runs to 14 residues. CDR1 MNHEY and CDR2 SMNVEV come from the germline V gene (reference sequence). The CDR3 DNA sequence: TGTGCCAGCAGTTATGAGAAGGGAAGAGATACGCAGTATTTT. Protein: CASSYEKGRDTQYF.

The CDR3 DNA is TGTGCCATCAGTGAGTCGGCGACAATGGGGGATACGCAGTATTTT. As protein: CAISESATMGDTQYF. This chain connects TRBV10-3 to TRBJ2-3; D is unresolved. V was pared by 0 bases and J by 6 bases, with 13 bases between. The CDR3 covers 15 residues. CDR1 is ENHRY, CDR2 SYGVKD, per germline.

The chain is built from TRBV24-1 and TRBJ1-5; D remains unclear. CDR3 size: 14 residues. Looked up from germline, CDR1 is KGHDR and CDR2 is SFDVKD. Trimming took off 3 bases at V and 1 base at J, with 6 bases between the two ends. CDR3 coding DNA: TGTGCCACCAGTGATCCAGACAGCAATCAGCCCCAGCATTTT. The encoded protein is CATSDPDSNQPQHF.

This rearrangement joins TRBV2 to TRBJ2-5, with D tentatively TRBD2 (5 bases). Germline CDR1 reads SNHLY; CDR2 reads FYNNEI. The germline V and J ends were trimmed by 2 bases and 9 bases, with 16 bases remaining between them. This CDR3 contains 14 residues. The CDR3 protein is CASSESSRVAAQYF. The CDR3 DNA reads as TGTGCCAGCAGTGAAAGTTCGCGGGTGGCGGCCCAGTACTTC.

This clonotype has at least ten counts. CDR3 in amino acids: CASSLVAGKGEQFF. CDR3 sequence (DNA): TGTGCCAGCAGCTTAGTAGCCGGGAAGGGTGAGCAGTTCTTC. V is TRBV7-2 and J is TRBJ2-1; possibly TRBD2 for D (5 bases). V was clipped by 1 base and J by 9 bases, with 13 bases between them. Germline lookup yields CDR1 SGHTA and CDR2 FQGNSA. CDR3 size: 14 residues.

The rearrangement links TRBV9 to TRBJ1-2, with a weak D call TRBD1 (5 bases). The CDR3 spans 13 residues. Germline V gene sequence: CDR1 SGDLS, CDR2 YYNGEE. Trimming shortened V by 1 base and J by 4 bases, and 8 bases separated the two germline ends. The CDR3, as DNA: TGTGCCAGCAGCGTACAGGGAAGCTATGGCTACACCTTC. Amino acid sequence: CASSVQGSYGYTF.

V and J are TRBV29-1 and TRBJ2-5, with D uncertain. Germline CDR1 and CDR2: SQVTM and ANQGSEA. The CDR3 extends over 13 amino acids. V dropped 0 bases and J dropped 5 bases, with 10 bases sitting between them. The CDR3 region is CSVEDSYAETQYF. The DNA of the CDR3 is TGCAGCGTTGAAGATAGTTATGCGGAGACCCAGTACTTC. The complete variable domain, with remaining parts taken from reference TRBV29-1 and TRBJ2-5, reads SAVISQKPSRDICQRGTSLTIQCQVDSQVTMMFWYRQQPGQSLTLIATANQGSEATYESGFVIDKFPISRPNLTFSTLTVSNMSPEDSSIYLCSVEDSYAETQYFGPGTRLLVL.

The chain links TRBV19 to TRBJ2-3, with D perhaps TRBD1 (7 bases). The CDR3 is 13 residues long. V was shortened by 6 bases and J by 6 bases, with 13 bases between the two germline ends. Germline CDR1 and CDR2: LNHDA and SQIVND (reference sequence). The CDR3 protein is CASSDREADTQYF. DNA for the CDR3: TGTGCCAGTAGCGACAGGGAGGCGGATACGCAGTATTTT.

The rearrangement joins TRBV12-3 or TRBV12-4 to TRBJ2-5; possibly TRBD1 or TRBD2 for D (5 bases each). Trimming left V 3 bases short and J 5 bases short, with 19 bases between. This CDR3 comprises 16 residues. In DNA, the CDR3 is TGTGCCAGCAGTTTGGACTCATCCCGACAGTTGGAGACCCAGTACTTC. Residues: CASSLDSSRQLETQYF.

This chain links TRBV10-3 with TRBJ2-7, with D perhaps TRBD2 (6 bases). The ends were cut back, 11 bases at V and 2 bases at J, with 16 bases in the middle. The CDR3 sequence is 13 residues long. Germline CDR1 and CDR2: ENHRY and SYGVKD. CDR3 in amino acids: CAARASATYEQYF. The CDR3 DNA reads TGTGCCGCTCGGGCTAGCGCCACCTACGAGCAGTACTTC.

This clonotype was detected ten times or more. V usage is TRBV7-9 and J usage is TRBJ2-1; 11 bases are a match to TRBD2. The trim removed 4 bases at V and 9 bases at J, leaving 5 bases unmatched. Germline V CDR1 and CDR2: SEHNR, FQNEAQ (reference sequence). This CDR3 region has 14 residues. CDR3 residues: CASSSLAGVSEQFF. The CDR3, as DNA: TGTGCCAGCAGCTCACTAGCGGGAGTTTCTGAGCAGTTCTTC.

This chain connects TRBV6-2 or TRBV6-3 to TRBJ1-2; perhaps TRBD1 as D (5 bases). Germline lookup yields CDR1 MNHEY and CDR2 SVGEGT. The CDR3 is made up of 15 amino acids. The ends were cut back, 2 bases at V and 4 bases at J, with 14 bases in the middle. DNA for the CDR3: TGTGCCAGCAGTTACGGCCAGGGACGAGGCTATGGCTACACCTTC. It yields the protein CASSYGQGRGYGYTF.

This clonotype showed up many times. The gene calls are TRBV7-2 and TRBJ2-1; TRBD2 matches at 12 bases. The CDR3 length is 15 residues. V trimming: 2 bases; J trimming: 5 bases; junction bases outside the gene matches: 1. Germline V CDR1 and CDR2: SGHTA, FQGNSA. For the CDR3, the DNA is TGTGCCAGCAGCTTATGGACTAGCGGGAACAATGAGCAGTTCTTC. It translates to CASSLWTSGNNEQFF. Looking up the rest from reference TRBV7-2 and TRBJ2-1 gives the full variable domain: GAGVSQSPSNKVTEKGKDVELRCDPISGHTALYWYRQSLGQGLEFLIYFQGNSAPDKSGLPSDRFSAERTGGSVSTLTIQRTQQEDSAVYLCASSLWTSGNNEQFFGPGTRLTVL.